Listed below are T cell receptor beta chains from one sample, sequenced in a study of breast tumors, draining lymph nodes, adjacent tissues. TCRdb called the multiplex PCR reads again in MiXCR, with one record for every CDR3 protein. The table lists 200,000 to 250,000 distinct CDR3 sequences, approximately 36% of them singletons. The sample consisted of axillary lymph node tissue. These receptors were collected from a female donor with breast cancer. Some clones in this sample may be carry-over from other donors' samples. Each CDR3 is given with its conserved first and last residue. Fields, in order: clone size, V gene, D gene, J gene, CDR3 protein, CDR3 DNA. A D gene is named only where the DNA matches it firmly. Expanded clones are given a class, and other clones once, few, many or no size at all.

size: many; V: TRBV19; D: TRBD2; J: TRBJ2-3; CDR3: CASSMGRGSTQYF; DNA: TGTGCCAGTAGTATGGGGCGGGGGAGTACGCAGTATTTT
size: many; V: TRBV10-3; D: -; J: TRBJ1-3; CDR3: CAISESHAPSGNTIYF; DNA: TGTGCCATCAGTGAGTCGCACGCGCCCTCTGGAAACACCATATATTTT
size: many; V: TRBV6-5; D: -; J: TRBJ1-4; CDR3: CASSPGWASEKLFF; DNA: TGTGCCAGCAGTCCCGGATGGGCTAGTGAAAAACTGTTTTTT
size: many; V: TRBV18; D: -; J: TRBJ1-2; CDR3: CASSPTGFGSYGYTF; DNA: TGTGCCAGCTCACCTACAGGGTTTGGTAGCTATGGCTACACCTTC
size: many; V: TRBV5-1; D: -; J: TRBJ1-2; CDR3: CASSLSGRKAGGYTF; DNA: TGCGCCAGCAGCTTGTCGGGACGGAAAGCAGGTGGCTACACCTTC
size: many; V: TRBV7-3; D: TRBD2; J: TRBJ2-3; CDR3: CASSLTTSGRTDTQYF; DNA: TGTGCCAGCAGCTTAACGACTAGCGGGAGAACAGATACGCAGTATTTT
size: many; V: TRBV30; D: TRBD1; J: TRBJ1-2; CDR3: CAWRLDRAHGYTF; DNA: TGTGCCTGGAGATTAGACAGGGCACATGGCTACACCTTC
size: many; V: TRBV2; D: TRBD1; J: TRBJ1-6; CDR3: CASSRTGGRNSPLHF; DNA: TGTGCCAGCTCTAGAACAGGGGGTCGTAATTCACCCCTCCACTTT
size: many; V: TRBV12-5; D: -; J: TRBJ1-2; CDR3: CASGREGYGYTF; DNA: TGTGCTAGTGGTAGGGAGGGCTATGGCTACACCTTC
size: many; V: TRBV20-1; D: TRBD2; J: TRBJ2-5; CDR3: CSASRLAGVQETQYF; DNA: TGCAGTGCTAGTCGACTAGCGGGAGTTCAAGAGACCCAGTACTTC
size: many; V: TRBV5-1; D: -; J: TRBJ1-2; CDR3: CASSLGGSYGYTF; DNA: TGCGCCAGCAGCTTAGGAGGGTCGTATGGCTACACCTTC
size: -; V: TRBV18; D: -; J: TRBJ2-1; CDR3: CASSPRTEVGNEQFF; DNA: TGTGCCAGCTCACCTCGGACAGAGGTAGGCAATGAGCAGTTCTTC
size: many; V: TRBV13; D: -; J: TRBJ2-3; CDR3: CASSSLSSTDTQYF; DNA: TGTGCCAGCAGCTCCCTCTCTAGCACAGATACGCAGTATTTT
size: many; V: TRBV4-1; D: -; J: TRBJ2-7; CDR3: CASSQRDERSGQYF; DNA: TGCGCCAGCAGCCAAAGGGATGAGAGATCAGGGCAGTACTTC
size: many; V: TRBV6-4; D: TRBD1; J: TRBJ2-2; CDR3: CASSPGTGYPTGELFF; DNA: TGTGCCAGCAGCCCCGGGACAGGGTACCCCACCGGGGAGCTGTTTTTT
size: many; V: TRBV10-3; D: -; J: TRBJ2-7; CDR3: CAISQGVNDYEQYF; DNA: TGTGCCATCTCGCAGGGCGTGAACGACTACGAGCAGTACTTC
size: -; V: TRBV4-1; D: -; J: TRBJ1-3; CDR3: CASRRERSSGNTIYF; DNA: TGCGCCAGCAGAAGGGAGCGAAGCTCTGGAAACACCATATATTTT
size: -; V: TRBV20-1; D: TRBD1; J: TRBJ2-2; CDR3: CSASDRDRGYTGELFF; DNA: TGCAGTGCTAGTGACCGGGACAGGGGATACACCGGGGAGCTGTTTTTT
size: many; V: TRBV19; D: -; J: TRBJ1-5; CDR3: CASSLGRGARDNQPQHF; DNA: TGTGCCAGTAGTCTTGGGAGGGGGGCGCGAGATAATCAGCCCCAGCATTTT
size: many; V: TRBV3-1; D: -; J: TRBJ2-2; CDR3: CASSRGNGELFF; DNA: TGTGCCAGCAGCCGTGGAAACGGGGAGCTGTTTTTT
size: once; V: TRBV20-1; D: TRBD1; J: TRBJ1-6; CDR3: CSERDRGRGPLHF; DNA: TGCAGTGAACGGGACAGGGGGCGCGGACCCCTCCACTTT
size: few; V: TRBV28; D: -; J: TRBJ1-3; CDR3: CASSLYSSGNTIYF; DNA: TGTGCCAGCAGTTTGTATAGCTCTGGAAACACCATATATTTT
size: -; V: TRBV19; D: -; J: TRBJ1-2; CDR3: CASSTTSGHTF; DNA: TGTGCCAGTAGTACTACATCTGGGCACACCTTC
size: -; V: TRBV30; D: -; J: TRBJ1-1; CDR3: CAWSRRGEAFF; DNA: TGTGCCTGGAGCCGAAGGGGTGAAGCTTTCTTT
size: -; V: TRBV6-5; D: -; J: TRBJ2-1; CDR3: CASSYEKRTHNEQFF; DNA: TGTGCCAGCAGTTACGAGAAGCGGACACACAATGAGCAGTTCTTC
size: many; V: TRBV29-1; D: -; J: TRBJ2-5; CDR3: CSVELRLEVQETQYF; DNA: TGCAGCGTTGAACTCCGACTAGAAGTTCAAGAGACCCAGTACTTC
size: many; V: TRBV2; D: TRBD1; J: TRBJ2-5; CDR3: CASPQGAGETQYF; DNA: TGTGCCAGCCCACAGGGGGCAGGGGAGACCCAGTACTTC
size: many; V: TRBV4-1; D: TRBD2; J: TRBJ2-7; CDR3: CASSQGIAGPTYEQYF; DNA: TGCGCCAGCAGCCAGGGGATAGCGGGACCGACCTACGAGCAGTACTTC
size: many; V: TRBV19; D: TRBD1; J: TRBJ1-2; CDR3: CASSILSGTGGEDGYTF; DNA: TGTGCCAGTAGTATTCTCTCCGGGACAGGGGGTGAAGATGGCTACACCTTC
size: many; V: TRBV19; D: -; J: TRBJ1-6; CDR3: CASSIVAGVYNSPLHF; DNA: TGTGCCAGTAGTATAGTGGCAGGGGTCTATAATTCACCCCTCCACTTT
size: -; V: TRBV10-3; D: -; J: TRBJ1-6; CDR3: CAISGGRGHSPLHF; DNA: TGTGCCATCAGTGGCGGGAGAGGGCACTCACCCCTCCACTTT
size: few; V: TRBV3-2; D: -; J: TRBJ2-2; CDR3: CASSQTGADTGELFF; DNA: TGTGCCAGCAGCCAAACAGGGGCGGACACCGGGGAGCTGTTTTTT
size: many; V: TRBV7-3; D: TRBD1; J: TRBJ1-2; CDR3: CASSLKRDSYGYTF; DNA: TGTGCCAGCAGCTTAAAAAGGGACAGTTATGGCTACACCTTC
size: many; V: TRBV7-3; D: TRBD2; J: TRBJ2-1; CDR3: CASSLAGGPYNEQFF; DNA: TGTGCCAGCAGTTTAGCGGGGGGGCCCTACAATGAGCAGTTCTTC
size: many; V: TRBV9; D: -; J: TRBJ2-2; CDR3: CASSVEGLEEELFF; DNA: TGTGCCAGCAGCGTAGAAGGACTGGAGGAGGAGCTGTTTTTT
size: -; V: TRBV27; D: -; J: TRBJ2-3; CDR3: CASSLSNQGLGLTDTQYF; DNA: TGTGCCAGCAGTTTATCGAATCAGGGATTAGGGCTGACAGATACGCAGTATTTT
size: -; V: TRBV27; D: -; J: TRBJ1-6; CDR3: CASSLDRTRPLHF; DNA: TGTGCCAGCAGTTTGGACAGAACAAGACCCCTCCACTTT
size: many; V: TRBV4-3; D: -; J: TRBJ2-3; CDR3: CASSQASSSVPDTQYF; DNA: TGCGCCAGCAGCCAAGCATCCTCCTCAGTCCCAGATACGCAGTATTTT
size: many; V: TRBV20-1; D: -; J: TRBJ2-2; CDR3: CSARFRPSTELFF; DNA: TGCAGTGCTAGATTCCGTCCGAGCACCGAGCTGTTTTTT
size: -; V: TRBV14; D: -; J: TRBJ1-1; CDR3: CASSQGVLEPLNTEAFF; DNA: TGTGCCAGCAGCCAAGGGGTACTGGAGCCGTTGAACACTGAAGCTTTCTTT
size: -; V: TRBV12-3/TRBV12-4; D: -; J: TRBJ2-5; CDR3: CASSDSGPAAVETQYF; DNA: TGTGCCAGCAGCGATTCCGGGCCCGCCGCTGTAGAGACCCAGTACTTC
size: -; V: TRBV13; D: TRBD1; J: TRBJ2-5; CDR3: CASRGPTGPGETQYF; DNA: TGTGCCAGCAGGGGCCCGACAGGGCCGGGAGAGACCCAGTACTTC
size: many; V: TRBV5-5; D: TRBD2; J: TRBJ2-5; CDR3: CASSFSLAAPETQYF; DNA: TGTGCCAGCAGCTTTAGCCTAGCGGCCCCAGAGACCCAGTACTTC
size: many; V: TRBV20-1; D: -; J: TRBJ2-1; CDR3: CSASLLRLGFNEQFF; DNA: TGCAGTGCTAGTCTCTTGAGACTAGGGTTCAATGAGCAGTTCTTC
size: -; V: TRBV6-1; D: -; J: TRBJ1-3; CDR3: CASRGVSSLSGNTIYF; DNA: TGTGCCAGCAGAGGGGTCTCCTCCCTCTCTGGAAACACCATATATTTT
size: once; V: TRBV7-3; D: TRBD1; J: TRBJ1-2; CDR3: CASSLGQGFPDGYTF; DNA: TGTGCCAGCAGCTTGGGACAGGGGTTTCCCGATGGCTACACCTTC
size: many; V: TRBV2; D: TRBD2; J: TRBJ2-1; CDR3: CASSESGRSYNEQFF; DNA: TGTGCCAGCAGTGAGAGCGGGAGGTCCTACAATGAGCAGTTCTTC
size: few; V: TRBV19; D: -; J: TRBJ2-3; CDR3: CASSIRGGGTDTQYF; DNA: TGTGCCAGTAGTATAAGGGGGGGTGGCACAGATACGCAGTATTTT
size: -; V: TRBV20-1; D: TRBD2; J: TRBJ2-5; CDR3: CSARRAGGSGETQYF; DNA: TGCAGTGCGAGAAGAGCGGGAGGGTCTGGGGAGACCCAGTACTTC
size: many; V: TRBV7-2; D: TRBD2; J: TRBJ2-7; CDR3: CASSYTSGGPYEQYF; DNA: TGTGCCAGCAGCTACACTAGCGGGGGACCCTACGAGCAGTACTTC
size: -; V: TRBV10-3; D: -; J: TRBJ2-2; CDR3: CAIAASSYSMAGELFF; DNA: TGTGCCATCGCCGCTAGCAGTTACTCGATGGCCGGGGAGCTGTTTTTT
size: many; V: TRBV2; D: -; J: TRBJ2-5; CDR3: CASPPRGGETQYF; DNA: TGTGCCAGCCCCCCCCGTGGTGGGGAGACCCAGTACTTC
size: many; V: TRBV6-6; D: TRBD2; J: TRBJ2-7; CDR3: CASSDTGGGRAPYEQYF; DNA: TGTGCCAGCAGTGACACCGGGGGCGGGAGGGCCCCCTACGAGCAGTACTTC
size: many; V: TRBV7-6; D: -; J: TRBJ2-2; CDR3: CASTPGKGATGELFF; DNA: TGTGCCAGCACTCCCGGCAAAGGTGCCACCGGGGAGCTGTTTTTT
size: -; V: TRBV19; D: -; J: TRBJ1-1; CDR3: CASTPTRTEAFF; DNA: TGTGCCAGTACCCCTACCCGCACTGAAGCTTTCTTT
size: many; V: TRBV4-3; D: TRBD1; J: TRBJ1-5; CDR3: CASSPSTSLTGDQPQHF; DNA: TGCGCCAGCAGCCCATCTACGTCATTGACAGGGGATCAGCCCCAGCATTTT
size: many; V: TRBV4-3; D: -; J: TRBJ2-1; CDR3: CASSQERHNEQFF; DNA: TGCGCCAGCAGCCAAGAGAGACACAATGAGCAGTTCTTC